The 11 T cell receptor beta chains given below trace back to one sample, sequenced in a study of CD8+ T cells in alopecia areata. Once RNA had been extracted, it was reverse transcribed into cDNA to act as the sequencing template. Measured with immunoSEQ multiplex PCR; TCRdb has only the in-frame clones, and not every one. The data show 150,000 to 200,000 clones, 50% to 60% seen once. This sample comprised CD4+ T cells sorted from blood, obtained at week 0. These receptors came from a human donor with alopecia areata.

The chain couples TRBV7-8 to TRBJ1-5; 10 positions agree with TRBD1. The germline V gene has CDR1 SGHVS and CDR2 FQNEAQ. The CDR3 loop spans 16 amino acids. The ends lost 2 bases at V and 4 bases at J; junction bases unmatched: 5. The CDR3 DNA reads TGTGCCAGCAGCTTATTAGGGGGACAGGGGAATCAGCCCCAGCATTTT. It translates to CASSLLGGQGNQPQHF.

The chain couples TRBV18 to TRBJ2-3; D gene unclear. Germline CDR1 KGHSH, CDR2 LQKENI. The CDR3 is made up of 14 amino acids. V lost 5 bases to trimming and J lost 1 base, with 10 bases between them. The CDR3 region is CASSGEYRTDTQYF. DNA of the CDR3: TGTGCCAGCTCAGGGGAATACCGCACAGATACGCAGTATTTT.

V gene TRBV30 combines with J gene TRBJ1-2; D not certain. V lost 1 base and J lost 0, with 12 bases in between. This CDR3 is 15 amino acids long. Germline loops: CDR1 GTSNPN, CDR2 SVGIG (reference sequence). This CDR3 is CAWSAWMGANYGYTF. In DNA, the CDR3 is TGTGCCTGGAGTGCATGGATGGGAGCTAACTATGGCTACACCTTC.

CDR3 amino acids: CASSLGRQGVGNQPQHF. The CDR3 nucleotides read TGTGCCAGCAGCTTAGGCCGGCAGGGGGTTGGTAATCAGCCCCAGCATTTT. This chain connects TRBV7-2 to TRBJ1-5; 7 bases are a match to TRBD1. Germline loops: CDR1 SGHTA, CDR2 FQGNSA. The CDR3 runs 17 residues. Losses at the gene ends were 1 base for V and 4 bases for J; bases not matched to a gene: 10.

A single count supports this clone. V gene TRBV19 combines with J gene TRBJ2-5; 7 bases are a match to TRBD1. The germline V gene has CDR1 LNHDA and CDR2 SQIVND (reference sequence). V lost 4 bases and J lost 1; bases outside the gene matches: 3. This CDR3 contains 14 residues. CDR3 in DNA: TGTGCCAGTAGTACCTGGGACAGCCAAGAGACCCAGTACTTC. Translating it yields CASSTWDSQETQYF.

The gene calls are TRBV29-1 and TRBJ2-3, with D unresolved. This CDR3 is 13 amino acids long. Germline V gene sequence: CDR1 SQVTM, CDR2 ANQGSEA. V was pared by 6 bases and J by 3 bases, with 13 bases between. CDR3 loop: CSVKGQITDTQYF. The CDR3 DNA reads TGCAGCGTCAAGGGCCAGATAACAGATACGCAGTATTTT.

This clone was observed a single time. The genes are TRBV2 and TRBJ2-5; a possible D gene is TRBD2 (6 bases). The CDR3 runs 16 residues. V gave up 2 bases and J gave up 3 bases, with 16 bases separating them. CDR1 and CDR2 (germline): SNHLY, FYNNEI. CDR3: CASSERRGEEKETQYF. Here the CDR3 DNA reads TGTGCCAGCAGTGAAAGGAGAGGGGAGGAGAAAGAGACCCAGTACTTC.

The chain has TRBV11-2 and TRBJ1-6; D is undetermined. The CDR3 consists of 15 residues. CDR1 and CDR2 (germline): SGHAT, FQNNGV. V dropped 6 bases and J dropped 9 bases, with 18 bases sitting between them. CDR3: CASSTPSGRSSPLHF. The CDR3 coding sequence is TGTGCCAGCAGTACTCCCTCGGGCCGGAGTTCACCCCTCCACTTT. Using reference TRBV11-2 and TRBJ1-6 for the parts outside the CDR3, the full variable domain is EAGVAQSPRYKIIEKRQSVAFWCNPISGHATLYWYQQILGQGPKLLIQFQNNGVVDDSQLPKDRFSAERLKGVDSTLKIQPAKLEDSAVYLCASSTPSGRSSPLHFGNGTRLTVT.

The rearrangement joins TRBV29-1 to TRBJ1-1; D unclear. The length of the CDR3 is 11 residues. Germline CDR1 and CDR2: SQVTM and ANQGSEA. This chain's CDR3 is CSVQRTAEAFF. The CDR3 DNA reads TGCAGTGTACAGAGAACCGCTGAAGCTTTCTTT.

The chain uses TRBV29-1 and TRBJ2-2, with 7 bases identical to TRBD2. Germline CDR1 SQVTM, CDR2 ANQGSEA. V shed 6 bases, J shed 1 base, and the junction held 8 bases outside the gene matches. The CDR3 has 15 amino acids. The CDR3 protein is CSVGGASGNTGELFF. Written as DNA, the CDR3 is TGCAGCGTGGGAGGGGCTAGCGGGAACACCGGGGAGCTGTTTTTT.

The chain joins TRBV5-1 to TRBJ2-5, with a tentative D call TRBD1 (5 bases). This CDR3 region has 13 residues. V lost 4 bases and J lost 1, with 8 bases in between. CDR1 is SGHRS, CDR2 YFSETQ, per germline. CDR3 nucleotide sequence: TGCGCCAGCAGCCGACAGATCCAAGAGACCCAGTACTTC. This sequence encodes CASSRQIQETQYF. The entire variable domain, with the rest obtained from reference TRBV5-1 and TRBJ2-5, is as follows: KAGVTQTPRYLIKTRGQQVTLSCSPISGHRSVSWYQQTPGQGLQFLFEYFSETQRNKGNFPGRFSGRQFSNSRSEMNVSTLELGDSALYLCASSRQIQETQYFGPGTRLLVL.